The rows below give T cell receptor beta chains drawn from one sample of a study of blood T cell repertoires in COVID-19. The method was immunoSEQ multiplex PCR; TCRdb's version includes in-frame clones alone and lacks a portion of them. The table has 150,000 to 200,000 clones, 81% seen once; the top ten hold approximately 12%. The source material was peripheral blood. All receptors come from a woman of 80 years or more with COVID-19, enrolled during active disease. Both conserved end residues are part of each CDR3. Each record gives: CDR3 length, clone size, V gene, J gene, D gene, CDR3 DNA, CDR3 protein. A D gene is named only where the DNA matches it firmly. Rows may omit the clone size; those that give it use once, few, many or a size class.

>15|-|TRBV5-6|TRBJ2-7|TRBD2
TGTGCCAGCAGCTGGGGGACTAGCGTACCCTACGAGCAGTACTTC
CASSWGTSVPYEQYF
>14|-|TRBV28|TRBJ2-7|-
TGTGCCAGCAGGGGGGAGCGGGCGGCCTACGAGCAGTACTTC
CASRGERAAYEQYF
>14|-|TRBV9|TRBJ2-1|-
TGTGCCAGCAGCGTCCTCTCTAGCGAAGGTGAGCAGTTCTTC
CASSVLSSEGEQFF
>16|-|TRBV5-6|TRBJ1-2|-
TGTGCCAGCAGTTGGGGGGGACGGAACCTTAACTATGGCTACACCTTC
CASSWGGRNLNYGYTF
>15|-|TRBV11-2|TRBJ1-1|-
TGTGCCAGCAGCTTAGCCCGAACAGGGAACACTGAAGCTTTCTTT
CASSLARTGNTEAFF
>15|few|TRBV7-8|TRBJ2-7|TRBD2
TGTGCCAGCAGCTTAGGGACTAGCGCTTCCTACGAGCAGTACTTC
CASSLGTSASYEQYF
>14|-|TRBV7-2|TRBJ1-2|TRBD1
TGTGCCAGCAGCTTAGACTGGGACAGCTATGGCTACACCTTC
CASSLDWDSYGYTF
>14|-|TRBV7-9|TRBJ1-2|-
TGTGCCAGCAGCTCAACTCCAAGTCCGTATGGCTACACCTTC
CASSSTPSPYGYTF
>14|-|TRBV11-1|TRBJ2-4|TRBD2
TGTGCCAGCAGCCCCGGGACTAGCAAAAACATTCAGTACTTC
CASSPGTSKNIQYF
>13|-|TRBV6-1|TRBJ1-2|-
TGTGCCAGCAGTGATCCAAACTCAGGGCGGTACACCTTC
CASSDPNSGRYTF
>14|-|TRBV13|TRBJ2-7|-
TGTGCCAGCAGCCTAAGCGGAGCCCTAAAAGAGCAGTACTTC
CASSLSGALKEQYF
>17|-|TRBV27|TRBJ2-1|TRBD2
TGTGCCAGCAGCGAAGGACCCCAGCGGGGGGCATACAATGAGCAGTTCTTC
CASSEGPQRGAYNEQFF
>18|-|TRBV4-1|TRBJ1-2|-
TGCGCCAGCAGCCAAGATAGATTGTCGGACAGAGATTACTATGGCTACACCTTC
CASSQDRLSDRDYYGYTF
>14|few|TRBV27|TRBJ1-6|TRBD1
TGTGCCAGCAGACGTACAGGGGACGATTCACCCCTCCACTTT
CASRRTGDDSPLHF
>13|-|TRBV10-3|TRBJ2-7|-
TGTGCCATCAAAAAACAGGGCTCGGACGAGCAGTACTTC
CAIKKQGSDEQYF
>15|many|TRBV10-3|TRBJ2-1|TRBD2
TGTGCCATCAGTCAATTAGCGGGAATCTACAATGAGCAGTTCTTC
CAISQLAGIYNEQFF
>17|-|TRBV4-2|TRBJ1-3|-
TGTGCCAGCAGCCCACTGGTGCCGGGGGGCCGTGGAAACACCATATATTTT
CASSPLVPGGRGNTIYF
>15|-|TRBV19|TRBJ2-3|TRBD1
TGTGCCAGTAGTATCGGGGGACAGGGGACAGATACGCAGTATTTT
CASSIGGQGTDTQYF
>14|-|TRBV6-2/TRBV6-3|TRBJ2-7|-
TGTGCCAGCAGTTACTCGAACTCAGGGGTCGAGCAGTACTTC
CASSYSNSGVEQYF
>17|-|TRBV5-3|TRBJ1-5|TRBD1
TGTGCCAGAAGCCCGGACAGGGGGCAAATCCTCCTACAGCCCCAGCATTTT
CARSPDRGQILLQPQHF
>17|-|TRBV5-1|TRBJ2-7|TRBD2
TGCGCCAGCAGCTTGGAGCTCGGACTAGCGGGAGCTCCCGAGCAGTACTTC
CASSLELGLAGAPEQYF
>15|-|TRBV11-3|TRBJ2-2|-
TGTGCCAGCAGCCCCGCGCGGGACTTCACCGGGGAGCTGTTTTTT
CASSPARDFTGELFF
>14|-|TRBV5-4|TRBJ1-2|TRBD1
TGTGCCAGCAGCTTGGTTACAGGGGAAATTGGCTACACCTTC
CASSLVTGEIGYTF
>13|-|TRBV4-1|TRBJ1-1|TRBD1
TGCGCCAGCAGCCAGGACAGGTACACTGAAGCTTTCTTT
CASSQDRYTEAFF
>17|-|TRBV5-6|TRBJ1-1|-
TGTGCCAGCAGGGGATGGGGGCTCTCACTTGGATCGGCTGAAGCTTTCTTT
CASRGWGLSLGSAEAFF
>15|-|TRBV24-1|TRBJ1-1|-
TGTGCCACCAGTGATGGGCTCAGATTGAACACTGAAGCTTTCTTT
CATSDGLRLNTEAFF
>14|-|TRBV15|TRBJ2-3|TRBD2
TGTGCCACCAGCATTAGCGGGGGCGCAGATACGCAGTATTTT
CATSISGGADTQYF
>15|-|TRBV7-2|TRBJ2-2|TRBD2
TGTGCCAGCAGCCCCTGGACTAGCGGGCCCGGGGAGCTGTTTTTT
CASSPWTSGPGELFF
>17|-|TRBV27|TRBJ1-6|TRBD1
TGTGCCAGCAGTTTATCCCGCAGGGGGCTGGGGAATTCACCCCTCCACTTT
CASSLSRRGLGNSPLHF
>14|-|TRBV2|TRBJ1-1|-
TGTGCCAGCAGTTCCACCGAGGGCAACACTGAAGCTTTCTTT
CASSSTEGNTEAFF
>14|-|TRBV5-6|TRBJ2-7|-
TGTGCCAGCAGCCCGAGCGAGAACCACTACGAGCAGTACTTC
CASSPSENHYEQYF
>16|few|TRBV6-7|TRBJ1-5|-
TGTGCCAGCAGTTACTCTCTTGACTACGTCAATCAGCCCCAGCATTTT
CASSYSLDYVNQPQHF
>16|-|TRBV3-1/TRBV3-2|TRBJ1-2|-
TGTGCCAGCAGCCAAGACCGGACAGCTCCAAACTATGGCTACACCTTC
CASSQDRTAPNYGYTF
>13|many|TRBV28|TRBJ2-7|-
TGTGCCAGCAGGAGTGTCGAGAGGTACGAGCAGTACTTC
CASRSVERYEQYF
>16|-|TRBV5-1|TRBJ1-3|-
TGCGCCAGCAGCTTGGCAGGTGATCACTCTGGAAACACCATATATTTT
CASSLAGDHSGNTIYF
>15|-|TRBV20-1|TRBJ2-7|TRBD2
TGCAGTGCTAGTGGGGGCCCTGCGGGGGGTTACGAGCAGTACTTC
CSASGGPAGGYEQYF
>13|-|TRBV29-1|TRBJ2-3|TRBD2
TGCAGCGTTGCGGGGGGGGGCACAGATACGCAGTATTTT
CSVAGGGTDTQYF
>13|-|TRBV7-9|TRBJ2-1|-
TGTGCCAGCAGCTTAGTAACGGCGGGGACGCAGTTCTTC
CASSLVTAGTQFF
>16|-|TRBV7-8|TRBJ2-2|TRBD2
TGTGCCAGCAGCTTAGGTTCTAGCGGGAACACCGGGGAGCTGTTTTTT
CASSLGSSGNTGELFF
>13|-|TRBV11-2|TRBJ1-1|-
TGTGCCAGCAAACGGGGTTTGAACACTGAAGCTTTCTTT
CASKRGLNTEAFF
>16|-|TRBV9|TRBJ2-2|TRBD1
TGTGCCAGCAGCGTACGGACAGGGGGAAACACCGGGGAGCTGTTTTTT
CASSVRTGGNTGELFF
>20|-|TRBV5-5|TRBJ2-1|TRBD2
TGTGCCAGCAGCTTGAGGGGCCCGGGAGGTGCGAATCCCCCCTACAATGAGCAGTTCTTC
CASSLRGPGGANPPYNEQFF
>16|-|TRBV7-8|TRBJ2-1|TRBD1
TGTGCCAGCAGCAAAAGGGACAGGGGGTCCTACAATGAGCAGTTCTTC
CASSKRDRGSYNEQFF
>15|-|TRBV13|TRBJ1-4|-
TGTGCCAGCAGCTTAGCAGGGTCCGGTAATGAAAAACTGTTTTTT
CASSLAGSGNEKLFF
>16|-|TRBV19|TRBJ1-4|-
TGTGCCAGTAGTATTACGGGGGGAGCAACTAATGAAAAACTGTTTTTT
CASSITGGATNEKLFF
>15|-|TRBV18|TRBJ2-5|-
TGTGCCAGCTCGTCTAGACCGGGTGGGCAAGAGACCCAGTACTTC
CASSSRPGGQETQYF
>17|-|TRBV19|TRBJ2-2|TRBD2
TGTGCCAGTAGTATACGGCTAGCGGGGGGGGTCACCGGGGAGCTGTTTTTT
CASSIRLAGGVTGELFF
>15|-|TRBV6-5|TRBJ2-2|-
TGTGCCAGCAGTATGACGGGGGGCGGGACCGGGGAGCTGTTTTTT
CASSMTGGGTGELFF
>14|-|TRBV4-3|TRBJ2-5|TRBD2
TGCGCCAGCAGCCGTACTAGCGGGGAGGAGACCCAGTACTTC
CASSRTSGEETQYF
>17|-|TRBV27|TRBJ1-2|-
TGTGCCAGCAGTTTATCGGGACTCCGGGGAGCTAACTATGGCTACACCTTC
CASSLSGLRGANYGYTF
>14|-|TRBV27|TRBJ1-2|TRBD1
TGTGCCAGCAGTTTCGGGACAGGGGGCCGTGGCTACACCTTC
CASSFGTGGRGYTF
>16|-|TRBV7-9|TRBJ1-1|-
TGTGCCAGCAGCTTAGCGCTAGCGGGACTCAACACTGAAGCTTTCTTT
CASSLALAGLNTEAFF
>17|-|TRBV13|TRBJ2-7|TRBD2
TGTGCCAGCAGCTCCGGGACTAGCGGGGGACGACTGGACGAGCAGTACTTC
CASSSGTSGGRLDEQYF
>14|-|TRBV5-1|TRBJ1-2|TRBD1
TGCGCCAGCAGATTACAGGGGACGGACTATGGCTACACCTTC
CASRLQGTDYGYTF
>16|-|TRBV27|TRBJ2-1|TRBD2
TGTGCCAGCAGTTTGTATAATCTAGCGGGAGGGGAGGGGCAGTTCTTC
CASSLYNLAGGEGQFF
>14|-|TRBV18|TRBJ2-1|TRBD2
TGTGCCAGCTCGTCCAGCGGGAGGTACAATGAGCAGTTCTTC
CASSSSGRYNEQFF
>15|-|TRBV5-1|TRBJ2-2|-
TGCGCCAGCAGCTTGGTGCCAGGGGGGACCGGGGAGCTGTTTTTT
CASSLVPGGTGELFF
>15|-|TRBV2|TRBJ2-5|TRBD1
TGTGCCAGCAGTCGGGGGACAGGGGTTGGAGAGACCCAGTACTTC
CASSRGTGVGETQYF
>15|-|TRBV28|TRBJ2-6|-
TGTGCCAGCAGCTCTAGCCTCTCTGGGGCCAACGTCCTGACTTTC
CASSSSLSGANVLTF